Sequencing of this TCR beta chain was carried out in a study of blood T cell repertoires in COVID-19. Study-wide context: PBMCs, B-cell-depleted T cells, or T cells provided the cDNA or gDNA that made up the material.

Trimming cost V 6 bases and J 4 bases, with 15 bases left between them. The CDR3 consists of 15 residues. CDR1 LNHDA and CDR2 SQIVND come from the germline V gene (reference sequence). Which cohort a participant joined came from the clinical history participants gave. Per the original data handling: From reference gene primer amplification, estimates of nucleated cell counts were derived. Using immunoSEQ multiplex PCR, the repertoire was profiled, and TCRdb retains in-frame clones only, with some absent. V and J calls and clone size are copied from that table; D and trimming were computed from the DNA. The data contain hundreds of thousands of clones, around 85% of them singletons.

The chain joins TRBV19 to TRBJ1-4; D may be TRBD1 (6 bases). The TCR comes from a man younger than 45 who had recovered from COVID-19. Sequencing used PBMCs or T cells enriched from blood (not recorded which). CDR3 sequence: CASRFRAGDNEKLFF. The CDR3 region has the DNA TGTGCCAGTAGATTTAGGGCAGGGGATAATGAAAAACTGTTTTTT.